In its sample, the clone carrying this T cell receptor beta chain was seen once. The sample originates from a study of identical twins. Germline trimming cut 1 base from V and 12 bases from J; bases unmatched to any gene: 8. The V gene's germline CDR1 is SGHDT and CDR2 YYEEEE. There are 13 residues in the CDR3. The cDNA had a unique molecular identifier and a template-switch universal primer site. In TCRdb, the 5' RACE reads were re-called with MiXCR into one record per CDR3 protein. The repertoire holds 500,000 to 550,000 distinct CDR3 sequences, with 22% as singletons. This same sample was also part of a study on T cells expressing NK-cell markers.

The sample comprised CD4+ T cells sorted from blood. This rearrangement joins TRBV5-6 to TRBJ2-7; 9 bases align to TRBD1. This sequence originates from a woman under 30 in good health. The CDR3 loop is CASSLITGGRLYF. CDR3 sequence (DNA): TGTGCCAGCAGCTTGATTACAGGGGGCCGGCTGTACTTC. Supplemented by reference TRBV5-6 and TRBJ2-7, the full variable domain reads DAGVTQSPTHLIKTRGQQVTLRCSPKSGHDTVSWYQQALGQGPQFIFQYYEEEERQRGNFPDRFSGHQFPNYSSELNVNALLLGDSALYLCASSLITGGRLYFGPGTRLTVT.